This T cell receptor (beta chain) appears in the sequencing data of a study of blood T cell repertoires in COVID-19. Overall study context: The United States, Italy and Spain provided the acute and convalescent COVID-19 samples.

CDR3 length: 19 amino acids. The authors' processing: It was from reference gene primer amplification that nucleated cell counts were estimated. Generated by immunoSEQ multiplex PCR, the TCRdb table keeps only in-frame clones and is missing some. V and J calls plus clone size are reproduced from that table; the DNA served to infer D and trimming. The sample includes roughly 230,000 clones, 70% to 90% seen only once; the top ten take around 0.98%. The chain is built from TRBV12-2 and TRBJ2-3; the table's D gene call, TRBD2, was not cross checked with the DNA. TRBV12-2 is described as a pseudogene. The sequenced material came from peripheral blood. The sequence was collected from a man aged 40-49 years with acute or convalescent COVID-19. CDR3 amino acids: CASRFPRPRNSGGSDTQYF. The CDR3 region has the DNA TGTGCAAGTCGCTTCCCGCGGCCCCGAAATAGCGGGGGGTCAGATACGCAGTATTTT.